This T cell receptor beta chain was recovered during a study of shared clonotypes between healthy human individuals (dated by TCRdb to about 2020). Background on the whole study: Two women and a few men aged 18 to 49 years were included in the cohort. To estimate repertoire size and how much clonotypes are shared between individuals, the study performed deep sequencing of blood TCR repertoires from a few healthy adults. To increase sequencing depth and limit assay-specific biases, different laboratories used diverse techniques to prepare libraries and sequence TCR repertoires. Per donor, leukapheresis produced somewhere between about 0.85 and 10 billion PBMCs.

Ten or more counts support this clone. What this receptor recognizes is not known. No much larger clone is present one base from it, and per-base qualities are unavailable. Healthy HIV-negative adults with no recently reported acute infections or vaccinations were included as donors. Every donor was a Caucasian adult residing in Nashville, Tennessee, USA. For unsorted samples, about 90 million PBMCs were counted and genomic DNA was extracted with the QIAamp DNA Blood Mini kit. Blood was collected by leukapheresis, and PBMCs were isolated by Ficoll-Histopaque density gradient centrifugation and then cryopreserved in liquid nitrogen vapor phase. TCR CDR3 regions were amplified from genomic DNA by multiplex PCR using the deep immunoSEQ assay. Genomic DNA extracted from each cell subset was distributed evenly over all wells of several immunoSEQ 96-well plates, and each plate served as one replicate. For unsorted PBMC, approximately 0.3 ug of genomic DNA, equivalent to 30,000 to 35,000 T cell genomes, went into each replicate PCR. Ten immunoSEQ deep assay plates were used to sequence the unsorted PBMC genomic DNA. The purified libraries were quantified using a Qubit 3.0 fluorometer, sized with a Bioanalyzer 2100, and then quantified again using the KAPA Library Quantification kit. Every immunoSEQ 96-well plate was sequenced on a separate single-read 150-cycle Illumina NextSeq 550 flow cell. The original methods were these. The immunoSEQ output contained only junctional sequences without quality scores, so filtering could not match that applied to full-length reads. To assign V/J genes and CDR3, sequences were annotated using PyIR, a Python wrapper for IgBLAST v1.9, with IMGT germline references. Reads with weak V/J assignments (E-value above 1e-6), missing CDR3, stop codons, out-of-frame junctions, or ambiguous translated residues were removed. A V3J clonotype was defined by an identical inferred V gene, J gene, and CDR3 amino acid sequence. Percentage overlap between repertoires was calculated by dividing the number of shared unique clonotypes by the size of the smaller repertoire. Richness of each repertoire was evaluated using RTK rarefaction, the Chao1 estimator, and Recon v2.1 estimates of unobserved clonotypes. TCRdb took this table from immuneACCESS and kept in-frame rearrangements with V and J called. Such tables lack part of the clones; where checked against another copy, unresolved V genes explain under half of the gap, and the rest is unexplained. V and J calls and clone size follow that table, whereas D and trimming were derived from the DNA. The sample includes some 500,000 clones, with approximately 77% observed a single time. The ten largest clonotypes hold approximately 12% of the sample.

The study at large found these results: The genetic and exposure-history diversity represented was limited by the small number of donors. Pairwise subsampling led to the expectation that sequencing depth would affect the degree of clonotype sharing among donors. Sampling was restricted to blood, and TCR repertoires in tissue are likely to differ from TCR repertoires in blood.

CDR1 and CDR2 were assigned from the germline V gene (reference sequence) as MNHEY and SMNVEV. The V end loses 0 bases and the J end loses 2 bases, and a stretch of 14 bases separates them. The CDR3 has 16 amino acids, counting the end cysteine and phenylalanine. The read is trimmed to its CDR3 DNA, 48 bases read in frame from base 1. The V and J segments used are TRBV27 and TRBJ2-7; the D region possibly corresponds to TRBD2 (6 bases align). This TCR was recovered from a woman in her forties in good health. Some clones in this sample may be carry-over from other donors' samples. Sequencing used PBMCs. The CDR3: CASSLSAGLPAYEQYF. In nucleotides, the sequence is TGTGCCAGCAGTTTATCCGCGGGACTTCCAGCCTACGAGCAGTACTTC.